What follows are 4 T cell receptor beta chains derived from one specimen sequenced in a study of long-term antiretroviral therapy in people with HIV. With survey level as its setting, the immunoSEQ assay was v3.0. TCRdb's table, derived via immunoSEQ multiplex PCR, lists solely in-frame clones and lacks some. The sample consists of tens of thousands of clones, just under 95% of them appearing once. The starting material was unsorted PBMCs, obtained 5.3 years after starting antiretroviral therapy. The origin of the receptors is a man in his fifties with HIV.

The chain recombines TRBV6-5 with TRBJ2-7, with a tentative D call TRBD1 (6 bases). The V end lost 5 bases, the J end lost 5 bases, and 13 bases lay between the germline ends. This CDR3 has 13 residues. Germline V gene lookup returns CDR1 MNHEY and CDR2 SVGAGI. This CDR3 is CASSVTGRNEQYF. CDR3 in DNA: TGTGCCAGCAGTGTTACAGGGCGGAACGAGCAGTACTTC.

V and J are TRBV9 and TRBJ2-2; D gene unclear. V lost 4 bases and J 4 bases, leaving 11 bases between the germline ends. The germline V gene encodes CDR1 SGDLS and CDR2 YYNGEE. This CDR3 contains 14 residues. CDR3: CASSQVVSTGELFF. The CDR3 DNA sequence: TGTGCCAGCAGCCAAGTAGTGAGCACCGGGGAGCTGTTTTTT.

The chain has TRBV10-3 and TRBJ1-1; no firm D call. The CDR3 length is 13 residues. The V end lost 2 bases, the J end lost 0 bases, and 4 bases lay between the germline ends. Per germline, CDR1 ENHRY and CDR2 SYGVKD. The CDR3 sequence: CAISERVNTEAFF. Written as DNA, the CDR3 is TGTGCCATCAGTGAGAGGGTGAACACTGAAGCTTTCTTT.

This clone was detected only once. The chain uses TRBV30 and TRBJ1-2; D is unclear. Trimming stripped 4 bases from V and 7 bases from J, with 10 bases between. The CDR3 runs to 11 residues. In germline, CDR1 is GTSNPN, CDR2 SVGIG (reference sequence). CDR3 loop: CAWTGRSGYTF. CDR3 bases: TGTGCCTGGACGGGGAGATCTGGCTACACCTTC.